Below, 6 T cell receptor beta chains from the same sample are listed, as sequenced in a study of PD-1 blockade in classical Hodgkin lymphoma. Method: immunoSEQ multiplex PCR; TCRdb's copy keeps in-frame clones and lacks some. Among 22,000 or so clones listed, 77% were seen once. Following autologous stem cell transplantation, relapse occurred in every patient, and exposure to brentuximab vedotin varied. The material sequenced was peripheral blood mononuclear cells (PBMCs), taken before the second cycle of nivolumab. The receptors shown here come from a human donor with classical Hodgkin lymphoma.

This clone came up a few times. The chain uses TRBV5-1 and TRBJ1-2; 7 bases fit TRBD1. Germline CDR1 SGHRS, CDR2 YFSETQ. The CDR3 runs to 13 residues. The V gene end was trimmed by 3 bases and the J gene end by 5 bases; junction bases not matched to a gene: 4. CDR3 nucleotides: TGCGCCAGCAGCTCGGGACAGTTTTATGGCTACACCTTC. It encodes CASSSGQFYGYTF.

J is TRBJ2-3 and V is TRBV5-6, with a weak D call TRBD1 (6 bases). Germline V gene data show CDR1 as SGHDT and CDR2 as YYEEEE. V lost 7 bases and J 6 bases, leaving 18 bases between the germline ends. This CDR3 has 14 residues. CDR3 nucleotide sequence: TGTGCCAGCTCCAAGCAGGGGCAAGAGGATACGCAGTATTTT. Amino acids: CASSKQGQEDTQYF. The variable domain in full, completed from reference TRBV5-6 and TRBJ2-3, reads DAGVTQSPTHLIKTRGQQVTLRCSPKSGHDTVSWYQQALGQGPQFIFQYYEEEERQRGNFPDRFSGHQFPNYSSELNVNALLLGDSALYLCASSKQGQEDTQYFGPGTRLTVL.

This clone turned up a few times. The rearrangement links TRBV4-1 to TRBJ2-2; unclear D gene. This CDR3 is 16 amino acids long. V was cut by 5 bases and J by 6 bases, with 19 bases left in between. CDR1 is MGHRA, CDR2 YSYEKL, per germline. The CDR3 DNA reads TGCGCCAGCAGCACAAATCAGGTGTCTCACGCCGGGGAGCTGTTTTTT. Protein: CASSTNQVSHAGELFF.

This clone has just one count. V and J are TRBV2 and TRBJ1-4, with D perhaps TRBD1 (5 bases). The CDR3 runs to 12 residues. The V end was cut by 9 bases, the J end by 6 bases, with 11 bases between. CDR1 is SNHLY and CDR2 is FYNNEI in the germline V gene. The DNA of the CDR3 is TGTGCCAGTGGGACGGTTTATGAAAAACTGTTTTTT. This codes for CASGTVYEKLFF.

The sample holds one count of this clone. The chain joins TRBV19 to TRBJ1-1, with 8 bases matching TRBD1. Per germline, CDR1 LNHDA and CDR2 SQIVND (reference sequence). J was trimmed by 5 bases and V by 1 base; bases with no gene match: 6. This CDR3 is 15 amino acids long. The CDR3 is CASSIVTGGGTEAFF. For the CDR3, the DNA is TGTGCCAGTAGTATAGTAACAGGGGGTGGGACTGAAGCTTTCTTT.

The chain is built from TRBV4-1 and TRBJ1-5; tentatively, D is TRBD1 (5 bases). This CDR3 is 16 amino acids long. Germline V gives CDR1 MGHRA, CDR2 YSYEKL. V shed 0 bases and J shed 5 bases, with 14 bases lying between them. CDR3 sequence reads: CASSQDPGGTDQPQHF. The CDR3 bases are TGCGCCAGCAGCCAAGATCCCGGGGGTACGGATCAGCCCCAGCATTTT.